These 22 T cell receptor beta chains came from one sample sequenced in a study of blood T cell repertoires in COVID-19. Sequencing was performed with immunoSEQ multiplex PCR; in TCRdb, only in-frame clones are kept and a portion is missing. The sample has 120,000 to 150,000 clones; 70% to 80% are singletons. Specimen: peripheral blood. Source of these receptors: a man aged 50-59 years with acute or convalescent COVID-19.

V is TRBV2 and J is TRBJ1-2; tentative D call: TRBD1 (5 bases). The germline CDR1 and CDR2 sequences are SNHLY and FYNNEI. The CDR3 is made up of 15 amino acids. The V end was cut by 2 bases, the J end by 2 bases, with 12 bases between. As DNA, the CDR3 is TGTGCCAGCAGTGAACACGGGGGAGCGAACTATGGCTACACCTTC. Encoded protein: CASSEHGGANYGYTF.

The chain links TRBV5-4 to TRBJ2-5, with TRBD1 identical over 7 bases. Germline loops: CDR1 SGHNT, CDR2 YYREEE (reference sequence). The CDR3 covers 13 residues. Unmatched junction bases numbered 5, after V lost 4 bases and J lost 5 bases. The CDR3 coding sequence is TGTGCCAGCAGCCCGACAGGGTTGGAGACCCAGTACTTC. Translating gives CASSPTGLETQYF. The variable domain in full, completed from reference TRBV5-4 and TRBJ2-5, reads ETGVTQSPTHLIKTRGQQVTLRCSSQSGHNTVSWYQQALGQGPQFIFQYYREEENGRGNFPPRFSGLQFPNYSSELNVNALELDDSALYLCASSPTGLETQYFGPGTRLLVL.

The rearrangement links TRBV7-9 to TRBJ2-1, with D possibly matching TRBD2 (6 bases). The CDR3 extends over 15 amino acids. Germline V CDR1 and CDR2: SEHNR, FQNEAQ (reference sequence). Trimming shortened V by 5 bases and J by 9 bases, and 20 bases separated the two germline ends. CDR3: CASSKRLGTEPEQFF. CDR3 coding DNA: TGTGCCAGCAGCAAACGACTAGGGACTGAACCTGAGCAGTTCTTC.

This sequence joins TRBV5-1 and TRBJ2-7; 8 bases fit TRBD2. The CDR3 has 13 residues. Unmatched junction bases numbered 4, after V lost 8 bases and J lost 0 bases. Per the germline V gene, CDR1 is SGHRS and CDR2 is YFSETQ. CDR3: CASTLAGSYEQYF. CDR3 bases: TGCGCCAGTACCCTAGCGGGCTCCTACGAGCAGTACTTC.

This clone was seen just once. V usage is TRBV19 and J usage is TRBJ2-7, with D tentatively TRBD1 (5 bases). The V end lost 6 bases, the J end lost 5 bases, and 14 bases lay between the germline ends. Germline V gives CDR1 LNHDA, CDR2 SQIVND (reference sequence). CDR3 size: 13 residues. This CDR3 is CASSRQNRHEQYF. The CDR3 DNA reads as TGTGCCAGTAGCCGACAGAATCGTCACGAGCAGTACTTC.

V is TRBV2 and J is TRBJ2-5; 7 positions agree with TRBD1. Unmatched junction bases numbered 8, after V lost 6 bases and J lost 7 bases. Germline CDR1 reads SNHLY; CDR2 reads FYNNEI. This CDR3 is built from 13 residues. CDR3 sequence reads: CASSKQGSGTQYF. The CDR3 DNA reads as TGTGCCAGCAGCAAACAGGGGAGCGGGACCCAGTACTTC.

This clone was seen only a few times. CDR3: CAWTDGQGQNNSPLHF. The CDR3 nucleotides are TGTGCCTGGACCGATGGACAGGGGCAAAATAATTCACCCCTCCACTTT. V gene TRBV30 combines with J gene TRBJ1-6, with TRBD1 matching over 9 bases. The CDR3 has 16 amino acids. V dropped 4 bases and J dropped 5; count of bases not matched to a gene: 9. Germline V gives CDR1 GTSNPN, CDR2 SVGIG (reference sequence).

V gene TRBV6-5 combines with J gene TRBJ2-1; tentative D call: TRBD1 (6 bases). There are 13 residues in the CDR3. From germline, CDR1 is MNHEY and CDR2 SVGAGI. The V end lost 7 bases, the J end lost 7 bases, and 14 bases lay between the germline ends. CDR3 loop: CASTPPRGNEQFF. CDR3 nucleotides: TGTGCCAGCACCCCCCCGAGGGGGAATGAGCAGTTCTTC.

V gene TRBV6-5 combines with J gene TRBJ2-2; D gene ambiguous. V lost 6 bases to trimming and J lost 1 base, with 9 bases between them. The length of the CDR3 is 14 residues. Germline assignment: CDR1 MNHEY and CDR2 SVGAGI. The CDR3 spells CASSGNWNTGELFF. The CDR3 DNA reads TGTGCCAGCAGCGGTAACTGGAACACCGGGGAGCTGTTTTTT.

The V and J genes are TRBV29-1 and TRBJ1-2, with 8 nucleotides matching TRBD1. With 6 bases clipped from V and 7 bases from J, the junction kept 10 bases outside the gene matches. Germline V gene data show CDR1 as SQVTM and CDR2 as ANQGSEA. The CDR3 sequence is 13 residues long. The CDR3 nucleotides are TGCAGCGTCCAGACAGGGGACTTAACTGGCTACACCTTC. It specifies CSVQTGDLTGYTF.

The chain is built from TRBV4-1 and TRBJ1-3; no clear D. CDR1 is MGHRA and CDR2 is YSYEKL in the germline V gene. The CDR3 consists of 15 residues. V was pared by 1 base and J by 4 bases, with 11 bases between. The CDR3 region is CASSQVEGAGNTIYF. The CDR3 nucleotides read TGCGCCAGCAGCCAAGTGGAAGGAGCGGGAAACACCATATATTTT.

V gene TRBV15 combines with J gene TRBJ2-3; possibly TRBD1 for D (6 bases). The CDR3 spans 14 residues. Germline CDR1 and CDR2: LNHNV and YYDKDF (reference sequence). The V and J ends lost 3 bases and 4 bases respectively, with 11 bases between them. The CDR3 sequence: CATSSPTGPDTQYF. The CDR3 DNA reads as TGTGCCACCAGCAGTCCTACAGGGCCAGATACGCAGTATTTT.

This clone was picked up one time. The V and J genes are TRBV5-1 and TRBJ2-1; D is perhaps TRBD2 (7 bases). The V gene's germline CDR1 is SGHRS and CDR2 YFSETQ. CDR3 length: 14 residues. V was trimmed by 7 bases and J by 2 bases, leaving 13 bases between them. The CDR3 is CASWRGGPYNEQFF. The CDR3 nucleotides are TGCGCCAGCTGGAGGGGGGGCCCCTACAATGAGCAGTTCTTC.

The V call is TRBV7-9, the J call TRBJ1-2; D unclear. CDR1 SEHNR and CDR2 FQNEAQ come from the germline V gene (reference sequence). V lost 2 bases and J lost 4, with 8 bases in between. This CDR3 spans 13 amino acids. In nucleotides, the CDR3 is TGTGCCAGCAGCTTACAGGCTGGCTATGGCTACACCTTC. Amino acids: CASSLQAGYGYTF.

V and J are TRBV24-1 and TRBJ2-1; the D gene is possibly TRBD1 (6 bases). Germline V gene sequence: CDR1 KGHDR, CDR2 SFDVKD. The CDR3 runs to 16 residues. With 3 bases removed from V and 3 bases from J, the gap between germline ends came to 14 bases. In DNA form, the CDR3 reads TGTGCCACCAGTGATCGGGCAGCAGGGGACTACAATGAGCAGTTCTTC. It encodes CATSDRAAGDYNEQFF.

The rearrangement joins TRBV5-4 to TRBJ2-7; possibly TRBD1 for D (6 bases). The CDR3 runs 14 residues. Per the germline V gene, CDR1 is SGHNT and CDR2 is YYREEE (reference sequence). The ends were cut back, 5 bases at V and 4 bases at J, with 16 bases in the middle. DNA for the CDR3: TGTGCCAGCAGTCCAGGGGCCGCGGAATACGAGCAGTACGTC. Its protein is CASSPGAAEYEQYV.

This clone has a handful of counts. V is TRBV25-1 and J is TRBJ2-2; D gene unclear. The length of the CDR3 is 17 residues. Germline-derived CDR1 and CDR2 are MGHDK and SYGVNS. The germline V and J ends were trimmed by 0 bases and 6 bases, with 17 bases remaining between them. CDR3 in amino acids: CASSEYSGLNFAGELFF. CDR3 DNA: TGTGCCAGCAGTGAATATTCAGGTCTTAATTTTGCCGGGGAGCTGTTTTTT.

The genes are TRBV11-2 and TRBJ1-2, with D possibly matching TRBD1 (5 bases). This CDR3 is built from 15 residues. V was pared by 4 bases and J by 1 base, with 13 bases between. Germline loops: CDR1 SGHAT, CDR2 FQNNGV. The CDR3 loop reads CASSSNRGSNYGYTF. The CDR3 coding sequence is TGTGCCAGCAGCTCGAATCGGGGGAGTAACTATGGCTACACCTTC.

The J gene is TRBJ2-5, the V gene TRBV5-1; 10 nucleotides match TRBD1. Germline assignment: CDR1 SGHRS and CDR2 YFSETQ. Trimming took 4 bases from V and 5 from J; bases not matched to a gene: 8. The CDR3 totals 15 residues. The CDR3 spells CASSRGPDRGETQYF. DNA for the CDR3: TGCGCCAGCAGCCGGGGACCGGACAGGGGGGAGACCCAGTACTTC.

This clone was recorded only once. This rearrangement joins TRBV25-1 to TRBJ1-4, with D uncertain. V was clipped by 4 bases and J by 2 bases, with 11 bases between them. The CDR3 spans 15 residues. CDR1 and CDR2 (germline): MGHDK, SYGVNS. This CDR3 reads CASSALDRTNEKLFF. The CDR3 DNA is TGTGCCAGCAGTGCCCTAGATCGGACTAATGAAAAACTGTTTTTT.

The CDR3 spells CASSYRDRVYTEAFF. The CDR3 coding sequence is TGTGCCAGCAGTTACCGGGACAGGGTGTACACTGAAGCTTTCTTT. The rearrangement joins TRBV6-2 or TRBV6-3 to TRBJ1-1; TRBD1 aligns across 9 bases. J was trimmed by 3 bases and V by 2 bases; bases with no gene match: 4. CDR3 length: 15 amino acids. Germline CDR1 reads MNHEY; CDR2 reads SVGEGT.

The chain is built from TRBV11-2 and TRBJ1-4; D is possibly TRBD1 (5 bases). Trimming cost V 9 bases and J 7 bases, with 15 bases left between them. The CDR3 extends over 13 amino acids. Germline V gene data show CDR1 as SGHAT and CDR2 as FQNNGV. The CDR3 nucleotides read TGTGCCAGTACACAGGTTTCGGGTGAAAAACTGTTTTTT. It encodes CASTQVSGEKLFF.